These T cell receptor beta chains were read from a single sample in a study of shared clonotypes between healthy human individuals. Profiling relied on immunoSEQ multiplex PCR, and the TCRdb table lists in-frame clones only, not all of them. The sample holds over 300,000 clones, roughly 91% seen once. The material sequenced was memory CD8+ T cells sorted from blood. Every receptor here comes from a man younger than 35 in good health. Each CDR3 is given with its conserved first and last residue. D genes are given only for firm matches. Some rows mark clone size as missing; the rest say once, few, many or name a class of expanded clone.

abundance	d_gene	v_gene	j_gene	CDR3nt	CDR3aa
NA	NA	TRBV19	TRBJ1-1	TGTGCCAGTAGTATAATTGTTAACACTGAAGCTTTCTTT	CASSIIVNTEAFF
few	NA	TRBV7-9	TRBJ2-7	TGTGCCAGCGGGCGACAGGCAGCCTACGAGCAGTACTTC	CASGRQAAYEQYF
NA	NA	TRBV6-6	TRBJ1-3	TGTGCCAGCAGTAACTGTGACTATTGCTCTGGAAACACCATATATTTT	CASSNCDYCSGNTIYF
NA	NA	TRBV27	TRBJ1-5	TGTGCCAGCAGTCCCAACTGGGGGGGATGGCCCCAGCATTTT	CASSPNWGGWPQHF
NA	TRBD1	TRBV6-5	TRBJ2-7	TGTGCCAGCAGTTACTCAGGGGGCATCTACGAGCAGTACTTC	CASSYSGGIYEQYF
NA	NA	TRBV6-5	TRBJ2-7	TGTGCCAGCAGTTACTCGCCTGACTCGCCTTCCTACGAGCAGTACTTC	CASSYSPDSPSYEQYF
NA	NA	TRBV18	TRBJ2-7	TGTGCCAGCGACACAGGCCCGATTGTGTACGCTGCCGAGCAGTACTTC	CASDTGPIVYAAEQYF
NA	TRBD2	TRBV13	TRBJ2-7	TGTGCCAGCAGCTCGGGACTAGCGGATTACGAGCAGTACTTC	CASSSGLADYEQYF
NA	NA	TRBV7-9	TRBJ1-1	TGTGCCAGCAGTATTAGCACGTTGAACACTGAAGCTTTCTTT	CASSISTLNTEAFF
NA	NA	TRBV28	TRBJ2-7	TGTGCCAGCAGTTTATTTAGCTGGCCAGCAGGGAACGACGAGCAGTACTTC	CASSLFSWPAGNDEQYF
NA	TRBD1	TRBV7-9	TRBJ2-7	TGTGCCAGCAGCTCCGGGACAGGGCGCGAGCAGTACTTC	CASSSGTGREQYF
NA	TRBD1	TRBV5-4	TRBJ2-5	TGTGCCAGCAGCTGGGACAGGGCCCAAGAGACCCAGTACTTC	CASSWDRAQETQYF
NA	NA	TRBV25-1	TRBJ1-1	TGTGCCAGCAGTGACACAGGATCTGAAGCTTTCTTT	CASSDTGSEAFF
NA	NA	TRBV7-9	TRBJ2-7	TGTGCCAGCAGCCCCGAACGTTACGAGCAGTACTTC	CASSPERYEQYF
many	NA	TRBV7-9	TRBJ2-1	TGTGCCAGCAGCTTAGAACTCAATGAGCAGTTCTTC	CASSLELNEQFF
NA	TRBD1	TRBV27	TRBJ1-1	TGTGCCAGCAGTCGGCAGGGGGCCTTGGGTACTGAAGCTTTCTTT	CASSRQGALGTEAFF
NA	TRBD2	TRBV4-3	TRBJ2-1	TGCGCCAGCAGCCAAGATGCGGGAGGGCCTTTTCTTTACAATGAGCAGTTCTTC	CASSQDAGGPFLYNEQFF
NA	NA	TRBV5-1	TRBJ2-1	TGCGCCAGCAGCTGGTTAGGCGGCTCCTACAATGAGCAGTTCTTC	CASSWLGGSYNEQFF
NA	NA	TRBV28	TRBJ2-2	TGTGCCAGCAATATGAGGGGTTCCGGGGAGCTGTTTTTT	CASNMRGSGELFF
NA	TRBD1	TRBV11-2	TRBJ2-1	TGTGCCAGCAGCTCAGCAGAAGACAGGGAAGAGCAGTTCTTC	CASSSAEDREEQFF
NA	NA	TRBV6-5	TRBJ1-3	TGTGCCAGCAGTTACTCGAAAGGCTCTGGAAACACCATATATTTT	CASSYSKGSGNTIYF
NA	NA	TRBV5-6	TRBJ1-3	TGTGCCAGCAGCTATTATTCCAGAAAATTCGGAAACACCATATATTTT	CASSYYSRKFGNTIYF
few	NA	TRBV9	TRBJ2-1	TGTGCCAGCAGCGTGCGGCGGTATGGGGATGAGCAGTTCTTC	CASSVRRYGDEQFF
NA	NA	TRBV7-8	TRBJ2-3	TGTGCCAGCAGCTTAGGGGGAACAGTTGTCACAGCGGATACGCAGTATTTT	CASSLGGTVVTADTQYF
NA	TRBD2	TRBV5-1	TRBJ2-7	TGCGCCAGCAGCTTGGGACCAGTAGCGGGGAACTCCTACGAGCAGTACTTC	CASSLGPVAGNSYEQYF
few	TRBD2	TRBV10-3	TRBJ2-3	TGTGCCATCGGGCGGGGGGGCGAAGCAGATACGCAGTATTTT	CAIGRGGEADTQYF
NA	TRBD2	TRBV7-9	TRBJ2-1	TGTGCCAGCAGCGACGGCGGGGGTGCAGGGCACAATGAGCAGTTCTTC	CASSDGGGAGHNEQFF
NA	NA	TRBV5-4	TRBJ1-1	TGTGCCAGCAGCTTGGGGCACCTGAACACTGAAGCTTTCTTT	CASSLGHLNTEAFF
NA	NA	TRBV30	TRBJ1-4	TGTGCCTGGGGGGCCCGCGGGCAGAGTAATGAAAAACTGTTTTTT	CAWGARGQSNEKLFF
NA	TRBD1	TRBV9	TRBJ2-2	TGTGCCAGCAGCGGACAACCGGGACAGGGTCAAGTCGGGGAGCTGTTTTTT	CASSGQPGQGQVGELFF
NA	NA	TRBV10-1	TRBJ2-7	TGCGCCAGCAGTGAGGAGAACAGGGTCTACGAGCAGTACTTC	CASSEENRVYEQYF
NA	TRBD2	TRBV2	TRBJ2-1	TGTGCCAGCATCGCTAGCGGACCCTACAATGAGCAGTTCTTC	CASIASGPYNEQFF
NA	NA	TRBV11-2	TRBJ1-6	TGTGCCAGCAGCCCAGTGGTGAGCTCCTATAATTCACCCCTCCACTTT	CASSPVVSSYNSPLHF
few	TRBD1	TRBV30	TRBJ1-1	TGTGCCTGGAGTTTCAGGGGGAGGGCTGAAGCTTTCTTT	CAWSFRGRAEAFF
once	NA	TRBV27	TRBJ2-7	TGTGCCAGCAGTCCCATAGCGGCCAGCTCCTACGAGCAGTACTTC	CASSPIAASSYEQYF